This T cell receptor beta chain was profiled in a study of blood T cell repertoires in COVID-19. The wider study: PBMCs, B-cell-depleted T cells, or T cells provided the cDNA or gDNA that made up the material.

TCRdb's table, derived via immunoSEQ multiplex PCR, lists solely in-frame clones and lacks some. Among 150,000 to 200,000 clones, approximately 88% were seen once, and the ten largest hold around 6.7%. This clone was seen just once. Germline CDR1 reads KGHSH; CDR2 reads LQKENI. V lost 4 bases, J lost 3 bases, and 7 bases lay in between. The CDR3 spans 13 residues. Individuals aged roughly 18 to 95 years were recruited from about two dozen US areas. Cohorts were based on clinical histories the participants reported. The receptor was isolated from a woman aged 50 to 60 who had recovered from COVID-19. Source material: PBMCs or T cells enriched from blood (not recorded which). V is TRBV18 and J is TRBJ1-5; D possibly corresponds to TRBD1 (6 bases). In DNA form, the CDR3 reads TGTGCCAGCTCACGGACAGACAATCAGCCCCAGCATTTT. Amino acid sequence: CASSRTDNQPQHF.